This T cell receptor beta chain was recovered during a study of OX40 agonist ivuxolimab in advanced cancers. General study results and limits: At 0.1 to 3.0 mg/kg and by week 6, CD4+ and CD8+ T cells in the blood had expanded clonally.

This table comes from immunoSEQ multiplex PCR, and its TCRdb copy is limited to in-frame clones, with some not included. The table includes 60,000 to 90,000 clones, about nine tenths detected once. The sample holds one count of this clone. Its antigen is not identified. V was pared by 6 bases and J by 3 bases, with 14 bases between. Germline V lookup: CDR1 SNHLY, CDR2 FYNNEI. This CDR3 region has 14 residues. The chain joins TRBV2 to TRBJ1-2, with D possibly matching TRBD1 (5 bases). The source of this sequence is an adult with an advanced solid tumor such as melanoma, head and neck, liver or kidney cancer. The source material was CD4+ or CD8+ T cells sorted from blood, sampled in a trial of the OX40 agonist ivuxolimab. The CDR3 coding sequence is TGTGCCAGCAGGCGGGACTCTTCATACTATGGCTACACCTTC. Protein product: CASRRDSSYYGYTF.